This T cell receptor beta chain was recovered during a study of regulatory and conventional T cells in RAG deficiency. Some clones are missing from TCRdb's copy, which holds only in-frame ones; the method was immunoSEQ multiplex PCR. The data contain 30,000 to 35,000 clones, more than 75% of them singletons. The CDR3 is 14 residues long. CDR1 and CDR2 (germline): GTSNPN, SVGIG (reference sequence). Between the trimmed V and J ends, which lost 0 bases and 1 base, there was a span of 6 bases. This clone appeared a single time. What it recognizes is unknown. The sorted conventional CD4+ T cells were CD25-low and CD127-high, with genomic DNA sequenced. Study-wide findings and caveats: Omenn CD25-high CD127-low cells may be activated cells, not true Tregs. Compared with controls, unique Treg TCR beta sequences dropped about 110-fold in Omenn syndrome and CID/AS. Shannon entropy was markedly lower and Simpson indices higher in RAG-deficient patients than control T-cell subsets.

These records were also assigned to another study, of regulatory T cells. That paper adds: The PCR used 52 TRBV and 13 TRBJ primers.

The sample taken for sequencing was CD4+ effector T cells sorted from blood. This rearrangement joins TRBV30 to TRBJ2-2; D ambiguous. This sequence originates from a human donor in good health. The CDR3 nucleotides read TGTGCCTGGAGTGTACTTGGGAACACCGGGGAGCTGTTTTTT. This translates into CAWSVLGNTGELFF.